Many counts were recorded for the clone carrying this T cell receptor beta chain. No antigen is known for it. This record comes from a study of T-cell reconstitution after alpha-beta-depleted transplantation in children. Study-wide findings and caveats: In some patients, recipient T cells and intrathymic progenitors surviving conditioning explained high day-60 diversity. A year had passed since transplant, and T-cell counts and diversity by then came mostly from newly produced T cells. The origin of alpha-beta T cells about two months after transplant was reportedly several hundred expanded graft clones.

The CDR3 length is 12 residues. Trimming took 2 bases from V and 12 from J; bases not matched to a gene: 7. Library preparation (for TCRbeta) was performed with unique molecular identifiers. TCRdb re-called the PCR reads through MiXCR, storing one row per CDR3 protein. The repertoire holds 450,000 to 600,000 distinct CDR3 sequences, with roughly 10% as singletons. Sequencing was performed on PBMCs, taken before TCRalphabeta/CD19-depleted stem cell transplant. The rearrangement joins TRBV12-3 or TRBV12-4 to TRBJ2-7; TRBD1 matches 7 bases. This clonotype was sampled from a child younger than 10 with inherited bone marrow failure, due to receive a stem cell transplant. The CDR3 sequence is CASSLPQGRRYF. CDR3 DNA: TGTGCCAGCAGTTTACCACAGGGGCGGAGGTACTTC.